The 32 T cell receptor beta chains below were found in one sample sequenced in a study of blood T cell repertoires in COVID-19. TCRdb's copy holds only in-frame clones and misses some; the assay was immunoSEQ multiplex PCR. The sample consists of approximately 250,000 clones, around nine tenths of them appearing once. Sequencing used PBMCs or T cells enriched from blood (not recorded which). These TCRs come from a woman aged 55-69 years in a cohort exposed to, infected with or recovered from COVID-19 (not recorded which).

This sequence joins TRBV7-9 and TRBJ1-2, with 8 nucleotides matching TRBD1. The CDR3 length is 14 residues. V trimming: 3 bases; J trimming: 6 bases; junction bases outside the gene matches: 6. In germline, CDR1 is SEHNR, CDR2 FQNEAQ (reference sequence). This CDR3 is CASSFPDRADGYTF. The CDR3 DNA is TGTGCCAGCAGCTTTCCGGACAGGGCAGATGGCTACACCTTC.

The rearrangement links TRBV25-1 to TRBJ1-1; 8 nucleotides line up with TRBD1. The CDR3 extends over 14 amino acids. The germline V gene encodes CDR1 MGHDK and CDR2 SYGVNS. After removal of 6 bases from V and 1 base from J, the junction contained 4 bases not matched to a gene. CDR3 sequence (DNA): TGTGCCAGCAGCGTCGGACAGGGGAACACTGAAGCTTTCTTT. Translating gives CASSVGQGNTEAFF. Full variable domain (remainder filled in from reference TRBV25-1 and TRBJ1-1): EADIYQTPRYLVIGTGKKITLECSQTMGHDKMYWYQQDPGMELHLIHYSYGVNSTEKGDLSSESTVSRIRTEHFPLTLESARPSHTSQYLCASSVGQGNTEAFFGQGTRLTVV.

The V and J genes are TRBV5-6 and TRBJ2-7; TRBD2 agrees at 9 bases. This CDR3 spans 14 amino acids. With V trimmed by 6 bases and J by 0 bases, 4 bases remained unmatched. Germline V gene lookup returns CDR1 SGHDT and CDR2 YYEEEE. CDR3 protein: CASKQAGGSYEQYF. CDR3 nucleotide sequence: TGTGCCAGCAAACAAGCGGGAGGCTCCTACGAGCAGTACTTC.

The CDR3 loop is CASSTRTGGFGYTF. CDR3 DNA sequence: TGTGCCAGCAGTACCCGGACAGGGGGCTTTGGCTACACCTTC. J is TRBJ1-2 and V is TRBV28; the match to TRBD1 covers 11 bases. The CDR3 spans 14 residues. After removal of 5 bases from V and 7 bases from J, the junction contained 6 bases not matched to a gene. The germline V gene has CDR1 MDHEN and CDR2 SYDVKM.

V gene TRBV30 combines with J gene TRBJ2-1; D perhaps matches TRBD1 (6 bases). The CDR3 has 16 amino acids. Trimming pared 5 bases from V and 7 bases from J, leaving 24 bases between. The germline gives CDR1 GTSNPN, CDR2 SVGIG (reference sequence). CDR3 coding DNA: TGTGCCTGGCTCGCGCCTTTCAGGGGCTGGAGGAATGAGCAGTTCTTC. Protein: CAWLAPFRGWRNEQFF.

The J gene is TRBJ2-7, the V gene TRBV5-1; D is undetermined. CDR1 and CDR2 from the germline V gene are SGHRS and YFSETQ. CDR3 length: 14 residues. Trimming stripped 0 bases from V and 3 bases from J, with 10 bases between. This CDR3 is CASSLAPSGYEQYF. The CDR3 nucleotides read TGCGCCAGCAGCTTGGCACCCTCGGGCTACGAGCAGTACTTC. Looking up the rest from reference TRBV5-1 and TRBJ2-7 gives the full variable domain: KAGVTQTPRYLIKTRGQQVTLSCSPISGHRSVSWYQQTPGQGLQFLFEYFSETQRNKGNFPGRFSGRQFSNSRSEMNVSTLELGDSALYLCASSLAPSGYEQYFGPGTRLTVT.

J is TRBJ2-1 and V is TRBV6-1; TRBD1 is a possible D gene (5 bases). In germline, CDR1 is MNHNS, CDR2 SASEGT. The CDR3 is made up of 14 amino acids. Trimming stripped 3 bases from V and 2 bases from J, with 8 bases between. The CDR3 DNA sequence: TGTGCCAGCAGTGAGCCCAGGGCCTACAATGAGCAGTTCTTC. It yields the protein CASSEPRAYNEQFF.

The chain joins TRBV7-9 to TRBJ2-7; no firm D call. The V end lost 1 base, the J end lost 7 bases, and 17 bases lay between the germline ends. This CDR3 region has 15 residues. Per the germline V gene, CDR1 is SEHNR and CDR2 is FQNEAQ (reference sequence). CDR3 DNA: TGTGCCAGCAGCTTAGGAAGCACCACCGGGTCTGAGCAGTACTTC. This sequence encodes CASSLGSTTGSEQYF.

The chain links TRBV11-2 to TRBJ2-1; 13 nucleotides match TRBD2. The CDR3 contains 18 residues. After removal of 0 bases from V and 2 bases from J, the junction contained 4 bases not matched to a gene. CDR1 SGHAT and CDR2 FQNNGV come from the germline V gene. The CDR3 DNA reads TGTGCCAGCAGCTTAGATTCCACTAGCGGGAGGGCCTACAATGAGCAGTTCTTC. Translation: CASSLDSTSGRAYNEQFF.

This clone is a singleton in its sample. V is TRBV5-5 and J is TRBJ1-1; D is uncertain. Trimming shortened V by 1 base and J by 0 bases, and 7 bases separated the two germline ends. This CDR3 spans 14 amino acids. The germline V gene has CDR1 SGHKS and CDR2 YYEKEE (reference sequence). The CDR3 sequence: CASSLWAMNTEAFF. The DNA for the CDR3 is TGTGCCAGCAGCTTGTGGGCCATGAACACTGAAGCTTTCTTT.

CDR3 loop: CASIQGGSGNTIYF. CDR3 coding DNA: TGTGCCAGCATCCAGGGTGGCTCTGGAAACACCATATATTTT. This rearrangement joins TRBV18 to TRBJ1-3; TRBD1 might be the D (5 bases). This CDR3 is built from 14 residues. The germline V and J ends were trimmed by 8 bases and 0 bases, with 11 bases remaining between them. The germline V gene encodes CDR1 KGHSH and CDR2 LQKENI.

CDR3 in amino acids: CASGRTGVLYGYTF. CDR3 bases: TGTGCCAGCGGGAGGACAGGGGTATTATATGGCTACACCTTC. The V and J genes are TRBV6-5 and TRBJ1-2; 9 nucleotides agree with TRBD1. The V gene end was trimmed by 8 bases and the J gene end by 5 bases; junction bases not matched to a gene: 9. This CDR3 spans 14 amino acids. From germline, CDR1 is MNHEY and CDR2 SVGAGI.

The chain uses TRBV11-2 and TRBJ1-1; the D gene is possibly TRBD1 (5 bases). Germline V gene data show CDR1 as SGHAT and CDR2 as FQNNGV. The CDR3 covers 15 residues. Trimming shortened V by 5 bases and J by 4 bases, and 17 bases separated the two germline ends. CDR3 bases: TGTGCCAGCAGCGCGATTATCCAGGGATCCACTGAAGCTTTCTTT. It specifies CASSAIIQGSTEAFF.

V usage is TRBV9 and J usage is TRBJ2-7; 9 positions match TRBD2. CDR1 is SGDLS, CDR2 YYNGEE, per germline. The CDR3 has 15 residues. J was trimmed by 2 bases and V by 0 bases; bases with no gene match: 3. The DNA of the CDR3 is TGTGCCAGCAGCGTAGGACTAGCGGCCACCTACGAGCAGTACTTC. Translation gives CASSVGLAATYEQYF.

The V gene is TRBV11-3, the J gene TRBJ2-5; D possibly corresponds to TRBD2 (5 bases). The CDR3 runs 12 residues. V shed 4 bases and J shed 5 bases, with 8 bases lying between them. From germline, CDR1 is SGHNT and CDR2 YENEEA. CDR3 DNA sequence: TGTGCCAGCAGCTCCCGAGGGGAGACCCAGTACTTC. It is translated as CASSSRGETQYF. The full variable domain, with the rest looked up from reference TRBV11-3 and TRBJ2-5, is EAGVVQSPRYKIIEKKQPVAFWCNPISGHNTLYWYLQNLGQGPELLIRYENEEAVDDSQLPKDRFSAERLKGVDSTLKIQPAELGDSAVYLCASSSRGETQYFGPGTRLLVL.

V is TRBV5-1 and J is TRBJ2-3; D call uncertain. CDR1 and CDR2 (germline): SGHRS, YFSETQ. V was shortened by 0 bases and J by 1 base, with 12 bases between the two germline ends. This CDR3 spans 16 amino acids. The CDR3 region is CASSLDPGFGTDTQYF. The DNA of the CDR3 is TGCGCCAGCAGCTTGGACCCAGGTTTCGGCACAGATACGCAGTATTTT.

This clone has just one count. The chain couples TRBV2 to TRBJ1-5; tentatively, D is TRBD1 (6 bases). V lost 1 base and J 6 bases, leaving 7 bases between the germline ends. Per the germline V gene, CDR1 is SNHLY and CDR2 is FYNNEI. This CDR3 has 13 residues. CDR3 coding DNA: TGTGCCAGCAGTGAAGACAGGGCTCAGCCCCAGCATTTT. Its protein product is CASSEDRAQPQHF.

The rearrangement links TRBV9 to TRBJ1-1; 8 positions match TRBD1. Losses at the gene ends were 4 bases for V and 8 bases for J; bases not matched to a gene: 10. Germline lookup yields CDR1 SGDLS and CDR2 YYNGEE. CDR3 length: 14 amino acids. The CDR3 region has the DNA TGTGCCAGCAGCCCAGTTTACAGGGGGGCCGAAGCTTTCTTT. This gives the protein CASSPVYRGAEAFF.

As DNA, the CDR3 is TGTGCCAGCAGACTACTAACCTACGAGCAGTACTTC. This sequence encodes CASRLLTYEQYF. The rearrangement joins TRBV7-8 to TRBJ2-7; D not certain. Germline CDR1 SGHVS, CDR2 FQNEAQ. The CDR3 sequence is 12 residues long. Trimming removed 6 bases at V and 2 bases at J, with 8 bases between. Supplemented by reference TRBV7-8 and TRBJ2-7, the full variable domain reads GAGVSQSPRYKVAKRGQDVALRCDPISGHVSLFWYQQALGQGPEFLTYFQNEAQLDKSGLPSDRFFAERPEGSVSTLKIQRTQQEDSAVYLCASRLLTYEQYFGPGTRLTVT.

The chain carries TRBV6-1 and TRBJ1-6, with D unclear. CDR1 MNHNS and CDR2 SASEGT come from the germline V gene. This CDR3 region has 16 residues. The ends were cut back, 2 bases at V and 7 bases at J, with 15 bases in the middle. This CDR3 reads CASSEYSTGGNSPLHF. DNA for the CDR3: TGTGCCAGCAGTGAATACTCGACTGGCGGAAATTCACCCCTCCACTTT.

This rearrangement joins TRBV5-1 to TRBJ2-1, with 10 nucleotides matching TRBD2. The CDR3 is made up of 16 amino acids. The V segment lost 0 bases and the J segment 8 bases; nucleotides outside the gene matches: 8. In germline, CDR1 is SGHRS, CDR2 YFSETQ. The CDR3 protein is CASSLASSGRFDEQFF. As DNA, the CDR3 is TGCGCCAGCAGCTTGGCGTCTAGCGGGAGATTCGATGAGCAGTTCTTC.

The chain combines TRBV19 with TRBJ2-7, with 9 bases that match TRBD2. The CDR3 loop spans 15 amino acids. CDR1 LNHDA and CDR2 SQIVND come from the germline V gene (reference sequence). The V gene end was trimmed by 3 bases and the J gene end by 0 bases; junction bases not matched to a gene: 3. The CDR3 region has the DNA TGTGCCAGTAGTATCCTAGCGGGACCCTCCTACGAGCAGTACTTC. Translated: CASSILAGPSYEQYF.

This clone was seen a single time. J is TRBJ1-6 and V is TRBV9, with D unresolved. The germline V and J ends were trimmed by 3 bases and 4 bases, with 23 bases remaining between them. Per the germline V gene, CDR1 is SGDLS and CDR2 is YYNGEE. The CDR3 runs 19 residues. CDR3 sequence: CASSGEEITGTRYNSPLHF. DNA of the CDR3: TGTGCCAGCAGCGGCGAGGAGATTACCGGAACACGTTATAATTCACCCCTCCACTTT.

The V call is TRBV5-8, the J call TRBJ2-2; perhaps TRBD2 as D (7 bases). The germline gives CDR1 SGHTS, CDR2 YDEGEE. The CDR3 totals 15 residues. V was cut by 7 bases and J by 3 bases, with 16 bases left in between. The CDR3 spells CASRVGGGDTGELFF. CDR3 nucleotide sequence: TGTGCCAGCCGTGTTGGAGGGGGGGACACCGGGGAGCTGTTTTTT.

CDR3 protein: CASSLMDSYEQYF. For the CDR3, the DNA is TGTGCCAGCAGCTTAATGGACAGTTACGAGCAGTACTTC. V usage is TRBV7-3 and J usage is TRBJ2-7; maybe TRBD1 (6 bases). The germline V gene has CDR1 SGHTA and CDR2 FQGTGA. CDR3 length equals 13 residues. Between the trimmed V and J ends, which lost 1 base and 4 bases, there was a span of 8 bases.

The rearrangement links TRBV7-2 to TRBJ1-1, with D tentatively TRBD1 (6 bases). The CDR3 spans 14 residues. V lost 6 bases, J lost 4 bases, and 15 bases lay in between. From germline, CDR1 is SGHTA and CDR2 FQGNSA. The CDR3 DNA reads as TGTGCCAGCAGTTCCACAGGGCTCATCACTGAAGCTTTCTTT. Translated: CASSSTGLITEAFF.

The V call is TRBV7-9, the J call TRBJ2-5, with D possibly being TRBD2 (5 bases). CDR1 and CDR2 from the germline V gene are SEHNR and FQNEAQ (reference sequence). The V end lost 2 bases, the J end lost 5 bases, and 12 bases lay between the germline ends. This CDR3 comprises 14 residues. The CDR3 bases are TGTGCCAGCAGCTTACCGGAGGCAATCGAGACCCAGTACTTC. Its protein product is CASSLPEAIETQYF.

As for this clone: The sample carries other DNA sequences with the same CDR3. V usage is TRBV5-1 and J usage is TRBJ2-5; D might be TRBD2 (5 bases). V was pared by 0 bases and J by 1 base, with 7 bases between. Germline CDR1 is SGHRS and CDR2 is YFSETQ. The length of the CDR3 is 14 residues. DNA for the CDR3: TGCGCCAGCAGCTTGGGTCGGGGCCAAGAGACCCAGTACTTC. This gives the protein CASSLGRGQETQYF.

This chain links TRBV21-1 with TRBJ2-5; the DNA was not compared with TRBD1, the D call given in the table. TRBV21-1 is labeled a pseudogene. The CDR3 contains 13 residues. The CDR3 coding sequence is TGTGCCAGCCCGGACAGGGGCCTGGAGACCCAGTACTTC. Its protein product is CASPDRGLETQYF.

Worth noting for this clone: The same CDR3 also results from other DNA sequences found in this sample. The chain couples TRBV20-1 to TRBJ1-3; D not resolved. Germline V gene sequence: CDR1 DFQATT, CDR2 SNEGSKA (reference sequence). This CDR3 comprises 13 residues. The ends were cut back, 3 bases at V and 0 bases at J, with 6 bases in the middle. The CDR3 nucleotides are TGCAGTGCTAGTAGGAGCTCTGGAAACACCATATATTTT. Encoded protein: CSASRSSGNTIYF.

This chain uses TRBV27 with TRBJ1-4; D possibly corresponds to TRBD1 (5 bases). The germline V gene has CDR1 MNHEY and CDR2 SMNVEV (reference sequence). V was shortened by 2 bases and J by 2 bases, with 24 bases between the two germline ends. CDR3 length: 20 amino acids. CDR3 DNA: TGTGCCAGCAGTTTACAGGGCAAAACCCCCGGCCTCGGCACTAATGAAAAACTGTTTTTT. This codes for CASSLQGKTPGLGTNEKLFF. The entire variable domain, with the rest obtained from reference TRBV27 and TRBJ1-4, is as follows: EAQVTQNPRYLITVTGKKLTVTCSQNMNHEYMSWYRQDPGLGLRQIYYSMNVEVTDKGDVPEGYKVSRKEKRNFPLILESPSPNQTSLYFCASSLQGKTPGLGTNEKLFFGSGTQLSVL.

V is TRBV28 and J is TRBJ1-3, with D possibly being TRBD1 (5 bases). Deletions cut 7 bases from V and 2 bases from J, with 15 bases between. CDR3 size: 15 residues. Germline assignment: CDR1 MDHEN and CDR2 SYDVKM. Here the CDR3 reads CASTSPWTTGNTIYF. The CDR3 nucleotides read TGTGCCAGCACCTCCCCATGGACAACTGGAAACACCATATATTTT.